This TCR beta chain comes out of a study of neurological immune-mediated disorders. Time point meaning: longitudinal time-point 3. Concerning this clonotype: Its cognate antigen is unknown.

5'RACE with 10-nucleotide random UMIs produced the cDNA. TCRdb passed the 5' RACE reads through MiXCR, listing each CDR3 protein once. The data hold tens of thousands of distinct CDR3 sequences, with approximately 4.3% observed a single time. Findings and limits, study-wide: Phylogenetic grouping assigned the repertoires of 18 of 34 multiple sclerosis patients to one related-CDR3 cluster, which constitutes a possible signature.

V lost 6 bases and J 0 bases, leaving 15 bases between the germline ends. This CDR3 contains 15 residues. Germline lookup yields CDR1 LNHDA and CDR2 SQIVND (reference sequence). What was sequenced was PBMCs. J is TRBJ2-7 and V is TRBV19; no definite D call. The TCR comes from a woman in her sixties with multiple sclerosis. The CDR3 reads CASRKMGVTSYEQYF. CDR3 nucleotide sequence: TGTGCCAGTAGGAAGATGGGCGTTACCTCCTACGAGCAGTACTTC.